These 30 T cell receptor beta chains originate from one sample sequenced in a study of blood T cell repertoires in COVID-19. Profiled with immunoSEQ multiplex PCR; TCRdb holds only in-frame clones, not every one. The table lists about 200,000 clones, approximately 88% of them singletons. The sample consisted of peripheral blood. The receptors were sampled from a man aged 60 to 75 who had recovered from COVID-19.

The chain joins TRBV7-3 to TRBJ2-2, with 8 positions matching TRBD1. The J segment lost 6 bases and the V segment lost 2 bases, leaving 8 bases of the junction unmatched. This CDR3 comprises 16 residues. The germline V gene encodes CDR1 SGHTA and CDR2 FQGTGA. In DNA form, the CDR3 reads TGTGCCAGCAGCTTATATGGGACAGGAAGCGCCGGGGAGCTGTTTTTT. It yields the protein CASSLYGTGSAGELFF.

The chain employs TRBV7-2 and TRBJ2-2; tentatively, D is TRBD2 (6 bases). Per the germline V gene, CDR1 is SGHTA and CDR2 is FQGNSA. Trimming took 1 base from V and 7 from J, leaving 13 bases between them. The CDR3 consists of 15 residues. Here the CDR3 reads CASSLEGLRFGELFF. The CDR3 DNA reads as TGTGCCAGCAGCTTAGAGGGACTGCGCTTCGGGGAGCTGTTTTTT. The whole variable domain, remainder taken from reference TRBV7-2 and TRBJ2-2, is GAGVSQSPSNKVTEKGKDVELRCDPISGHTALYWYRQSLGQGLEFLIYFQGNSAPDKSGLPSDRFSAERTGGSVSTLTIQRTQQEDSAVYLCASSLEGLRFGELFFGEGSRLTVL.

The chain carries TRBV5-1 and TRBJ1-4; TRBD1 might be the D (5 bases). The CDR3 covers 16 residues. Deletions cut 5 bases from V and 4 bases from J, with 18 bases between. Germline V gene data show CDR1 as SGHRS and CDR2 as YFSETQ. CDR3 region: CASRPNTPGGNEKLFF. DNA of the CDR3: TGCGCCAGCAGACCAAACACCCCGGGGGGTAATGAAAAACTGTTTTTT.

This rearrangement joins TRBV9 to TRBJ1-2; D ambiguous. The CDR3 contains 12 residues. Germline loops: CDR1 SGDLS, CDR2 YYNGEE. Trimming left V 0 bases short and J 7 bases short, with 7 bases between. CDR3 sequence reads: CASSVEFGGYTF. CDR3 DNA: TGTGCCAGCAGCGTAGAATTCGGTGGCTACACCTTC.

Only one count was recorded for this clone. The chain has TRBV30 and TRBJ2-3; weak D call: TRBD1 (6 bases). Per the germline V gene, CDR1 is GTSNPN and CDR2 is SVGIG (reference sequence). This CDR3 has 14 residues. Trimming removed 0 bases at V and 1 base at J, with 8 bases between. Written as DNA, the CDR3 is TGTGCCTGGAGTGTCCAGGGGCGCACAGATACGCAGTATTTT. Translated, it gives CAWSVQGRTDTQYF.

The DNA for the CDR3 is TGTGCCCTCAGTCGACAGGGCAATCAGCCCCAGCATTTT. Translating gives CALSRQGNQPQHF. V gene TRBV9 combines with J gene TRBJ1-5; D is possibly TRBD1 (6 bases). CDR3 length: 13 amino acids. Trimming shortened V by 10 bases and J by 2 bases, and 13 bases separated the two germline ends. CDR1 and CDR2 (germline): SGDLS, YYNGEE.

V gene TRBV12-3 or TRBV12-4 combines with J gene TRBJ2-2; possibly TRBD1 for D (5 bases). V lost 6 bases and J lost 4, with 9 bases in between. The CDR3 is 13 residues long. CDR3 in DNA: TGTGCCAGCAGGTCAGGGTCCACCGGGGAGCTGTTTTTT. Protein product: CASRSGSTGELFF.

V is TRBV7-9 and J is TRBJ1-3, with TRBD1 identical over 7 bases. This CDR3 has 17 amino acids. Germline loops: CDR1 SEHNR, CDR2 FQNEAQ (reference sequence). The V segment lost 1 base and the J segment 0 bases; nucleotides outside the gene matches: 6. In nucleotides, the CDR3 is TGTGCCAGCAGCTTAGGCCGGGACAGATACTCTGGAAACACCATATATTTT. Its translation is CASSLGRDRYSGNTIYF. The whole variable domain, remainder taken from reference TRBV7-9 and TRBJ1-3, is DTGVSQNPRHKITKRGQNVTFRCDPISEHNRLYWYRQTLGQGPEFLTYFQNEAQLEKSRLLSDRFSAERPKGSFSTLEIQRTEQGDSAMYLCASSLGRDRYSGNTIYFGEGSWLTVV.

The rearrangement uses TRBV7-8 and TRBJ2-7; maybe TRBD1 (5 bases). CDR1 is SGHVS and CDR2 is FQNEAQ in the germline V gene. The CDR3 runs 15 residues. V was pared by 1 base and J by 4 bases, with 14 bases between. CDR3 loop: CASSLEGMGSYEQYF. In DNA form, the CDR3 reads TGTGCCAGCAGCTTAGAGGGGATGGGATCTTACGAGCAGTACTTC.

The V call is TRBV6-2 or TRBV6-3, the J call TRBJ2-3; TRBD2 matches 7 bases. Per germline, CDR1 MNHEY and CDR2 SVGEGT. V was pared by 7 bases and J by 0 bases, with 7 bases of the junction left unmatched. CDR3 size: 15 residues. The CDR3 bases are TGTGCCAGCACCCCTACTAGCGCAAGCACAGATACGCAGTATTTT. This encodes CASTPTSASTDTQYF.

J is TRBJ1-2 and V is TRBV15; 7 bases agree with TRBD1. The CDR3 totals 12 residues. Trimming at V came to 4 bases and at J to 7 bases, leaving 3 bases not matched to a gene. The germline CDR1 and CDR2 sequences are LNHNV and YYDKDF (reference sequence). CDR3 nucleotides: TGTGCCACCAGCACCTGGGACAGTGGCTACACCTTC. Protein: CATSTWDSGYTF.

V gene TRBV5-1 combines with J gene TRBJ2-5; possible D gene TRBD2, 6 bases. This CDR3 is built from 15 residues. V was shortened by 7 bases and J by 5 bases, with 21 bases between the two germline ends. Germline V gene lookup returns CDR1 SGHRS and CDR2 YFSETQ. CDR3 sequence reads: CASRPYGEVGETQYF. The CDR3 nucleotides are TGCGCCAGCCGCCCGTACGGGGAGGTGGGGGAGACCCAGTACTTC.

The chain joins TRBV10-1 to TRBJ2-3, with D perhaps matching TRBD2 (7 bases). V was clipped by 0 bases and J by 5 bases, with 15 bases between them. The CDR3 runs 16 residues. In germline, CDR1 is WNHNN, CDR2 SYGVQD (reference sequence). CDR3 sequence reads: CASSESGGGKGDTQYF. The CDR3 bases are TGCGCCAGCAGTGAGTCAGGGGGAGGGAAGGGAGATACGCAGTATTTT.

The rearrangement joins TRBV24-1 to TRBJ2-7; the D gene is possibly TRBD1 (6 bases). The ends were cut back, 3 bases at V and 4 bases at J, with 18 bases in the middle. CDR3 length: 16 residues. Germline lookup yields CDR1 KGHDR and CDR2 SFDVKD. CDR3 region: CATSDVWWAQGYEQYF. Here the CDR3 DNA reads TGTGCCACCAGTGATGTGTGGTGGGCCCAGGGGTACGAGCAGTACTTC.

The chain uses TRBV13 and TRBJ1-2, with TRBD1 matching 12 bases. From germline, CDR1 is PRHDT and CDR2 FYEKMQ (reference sequence). CDR3 length equals 15 residues. After removal of 4 bases from V and 3 bases from J, the junction contained 3 bases not matched to a gene. The CDR3 loop is CASSYRDRGHYGYTF. The CDR3 DNA reads as TGTGCCAGCAGCTATCGGGACAGGGGGCACTATGGCTACACCTTC.

The CDR3 nucleotides are TGCGCCAGCAGTGAGTCGGCGGAAGGGGGCGCCCCACGCCTTTCCTACGAGCAGTACTTC. It specifies CASSESAEGGAPRLSYEQYF. The chain combines TRBV10-1 with TRBJ2-7; 7 bases map to TRBD1. The CDR3 runs 20 residues. J was trimmed by 1 base and V by 0 bases; bases with no gene match: 18. The germline CDR1 and CDR2 sequences are WNHNN and SYGVQD (reference sequence).

CDR3 loop: CASSSKTYTEAFF. CDR3 coding DNA: TGTGCCAGCAGTTCGAAGACTTACACTGAAGCTTTCTTT. The chain combines TRBV28 with TRBJ1-1; D call uncertain. Trimming took 4 bases from V and 3 from J, leaving 9 bases between them. CDR3 size: 13 residues. From germline, CDR1 is MDHEN and CDR2 SYDVKM.

This clone is a singleton in its sample. J is TRBJ1-1 and V is TRBV20-1; unclear D gene. V gave up 6 bases and J gave up 5 bases, with 10 bases separating them. The CDR3 runs to 11 residues. CDR1 and CDR2 from the germline V gene are DFQATT and SNEGSKA (reference sequence). The DNA of the CDR3 is TGCAGTGCGAGCCGAATTACTGAAGCTTTCTTT. This translates into CSASRITEAFF.

V gene TRBV28 combines with J gene TRBJ2-2; D not resolved. This CDR3 spans 13 amino acids. Per germline, CDR1 MDHEN and CDR2 SYDVKM. Trimming removed 1 base from V and 6 bases from J, with 6 bases in between. The CDR3 region has the DNA TGTGCCAGCAGTTTATCAGGCTCCGGGGAGCTGTTTTTT. Its translation is CASSLSGSGELFF.

The chain's CDR3 is CASGRDRVVYEQFF. DNA of the CDR3: TGTGCCAGCGGCCGGGACAGGGTAGTTTATGAGCAGTTCTTC. The chain carries TRBV7-8 and TRBJ2-1; TRBD1 agrees at 9 bases. V was clipped by 8 bases and J by 8 bases; unmatched bases: 10. This CDR3 contains 14 residues. Germline V lookup: CDR1 SGHVS, CDR2 FQNEAQ.

In DNA, the CDR3 is TGTGCCAGCAGCTTATCCTACGGGTCCGCTTTCTTT. Residues: CASSLSYGSAFF. The rearrangement links TRBV5-4 to TRBJ1-1; D gene uncertain. Germline assignment: CDR1 SGHNT and CDR2 YYREEE (reference sequence). With 2 bases removed from V and 11 bases from J, the gap between germline ends came to 13 bases. The CDR3 runs to 12 residues.

The rearrangement joins TRBV7-2 to TRBJ2-5; D is unresolved. Germline V CDR1 and CDR2: SGHTA, FQGNSA. The length of the CDR3 is 14 residues. The ends were cut back, 1 base at V and 7 bases at J, with 13 bases in the middle. The chain's CDR3 is CASSLGQPEWTQYF. The CDR3 region has the DNA TGTGCCAGCAGCTTAGGCCAGCCGGAGTGGACCCAGTACTTC.

This clone was recorded only once. This chain uses TRBV9 with TRBJ2-3; 7 nucleotides align to TRBD2. CDR1 SGDLS and CDR2 YYNGEE come from the germline V gene. V lost 3 bases, J lost 5 bases, and 12 bases stayed unmatched. The CDR3 has 16 residues. CDR3 coding DNA: TGTGCCAGCAGCGCGCGCGAGCGGGGCCGGGAAGATACGCAGTATTTT. Translation gives CASSARERGREDTQYF.

The V and J genes are TRBV7-9 and TRBJ1-3, with a tentative D call TRBD1 (5 bases). The germline V gene encodes CDR1 SEHNR and CDR2 FQNEAQ (reference sequence). This CDR3 region has 15 residues. Trimming stripped 5 bases from V and 2 bases from J, with 13 bases between. Here the CDR3 DNA reads TGTGCCAGCAGCCCCACCAGGGTTACTGGAAACACCATATATTTT. Translated: CASSPTRVTGNTIYF.

The genes are TRBV14 and TRBJ2-7; D uncertain. CDR3 size: 15 residues. Germline V gives CDR1 SGHDN, CDR2 FVKESK. Trimming took 4 bases from V and 2 from J, leaving 15 bases between them. CDR3 residues: CASSLNIHRTYEQYF. Written as DNA, the CDR3 is TGTGCCAGCAGCCTAAACATCCACAGAACCTACGAGCAGTACTTC. Together with reference TRBV14 and TRBJ2-7, the CDR3 gives the full variable domain: EAGVTQFPSHSVIEKGQTVTLRCDPISGHDNLYWYRRVMGKEIKFLLHFVKESKQDESGMPNNRFLAERTGGTYSTLKVQPAELEDSGVYFCASSLNIHRTYEQYFGPGTRLTVT.

The chain links TRBV19 to TRBJ2-3; 14 bases align to TRBD2. CDR3 length equals 15 residues. The V and J ends lost 6 bases and 4 bases, in that order; junction bases with no gene match: 3. Germline V gene sequence: CDR1 LNHDA, CDR2 SQIVND (reference sequence). The CDR3 loop is CASRGTSGSADTQYF. The CDR3 DNA is TGTGCCAGTAGAGGGACTAGCGGGAGCGCAGATACGCAGTATTTT.

The chain joins TRBV3-1 (or the pseudogene TRBV3-2) to TRBJ2-7; no reliable D call. The CDR3 loop spans 14 amino acids. Germline-derived CDR1 and CDR2 are LGHDT and YNNKEL (reference sequence). Trimming shortened V by 0 bases and J by 2 bases, and 8 bases separated the two germline ends. CDR3 bases: TGTGCCAGCAGCCAAGATGTGAGGACCTACGAGCAGTACTTC. Residues: CASSQDVRTYEQYF.

This chain joins TRBV7-2 and TRBJ2-7; TRBD2 agrees at 7 bases. Trimming took 5 bases from V and 6 from J; bases not matched to a gene: 16. The germline gives CDR1 SGHTA, CDR2 FQGNSA. The CDR3 has 16 residues. This chain's CDR3 is CASSPGRAGVRGEQYF. CDR3 sequence (DNA): TGTGCCAGCAGCCCCGGGCGGGCGGGAGTTAGGGGCGAGCAGTACTTC.

The sample holds one count of this clone. This chain connects TRBV4-2 to TRBJ2-1; 14 nucleotides match TRBD2. The CDR3 totals 15 residues. Germline values: CDR1 LGHNA, CDR2 YNFKEQ. Unmatched junction bases numbered 0, after V lost 3 bases and J lost 5 bases. The CDR3 sequence: CASSQTSGRDNEQFF. The CDR3, as DNA: TGTGCCAGCAGCCAGACTAGCGGGAGGGACAATGAGCAGTTCTTC.

Only one count was recorded for this clone. The chain is built from TRBV6-6 and TRBJ1-1; 7 positions match TRBD1. The CDR3 covers 15 residues. Germline V lookup: CDR1 MNHNY, CDR2 SVGAGI (reference sequence). With V trimmed by 5 bases and J by 1 base, 7 bases remained unmatched. In DNA form, the CDR3 reads TGTGCCAGCAGTACCCAGACAGGGCAGAACACTGAAGCTTTCTTT. Its translation: CASSTQTGQNTEAFF.